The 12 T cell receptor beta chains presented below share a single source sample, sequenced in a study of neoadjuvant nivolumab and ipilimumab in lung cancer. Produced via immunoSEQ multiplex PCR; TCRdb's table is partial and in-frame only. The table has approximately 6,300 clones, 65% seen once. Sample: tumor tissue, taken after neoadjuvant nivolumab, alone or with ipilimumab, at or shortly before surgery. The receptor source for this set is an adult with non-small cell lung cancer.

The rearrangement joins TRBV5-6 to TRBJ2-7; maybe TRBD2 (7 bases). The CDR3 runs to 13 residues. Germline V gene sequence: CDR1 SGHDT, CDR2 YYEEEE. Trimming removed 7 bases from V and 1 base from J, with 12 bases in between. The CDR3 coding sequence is TGTGCCAGCTTTAGGGGGGGATCCTACGAGCAGTACTTC. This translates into CASFRGGSYEQYF.

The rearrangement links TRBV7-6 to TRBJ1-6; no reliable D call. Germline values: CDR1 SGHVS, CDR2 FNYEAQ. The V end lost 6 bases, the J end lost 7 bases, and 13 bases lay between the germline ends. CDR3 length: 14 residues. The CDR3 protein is CASSPVTGNSPLHF. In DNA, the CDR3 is TGTGCCAGCAGTCCAGTGACGGGAAATTCACCCCTCCACTTT.

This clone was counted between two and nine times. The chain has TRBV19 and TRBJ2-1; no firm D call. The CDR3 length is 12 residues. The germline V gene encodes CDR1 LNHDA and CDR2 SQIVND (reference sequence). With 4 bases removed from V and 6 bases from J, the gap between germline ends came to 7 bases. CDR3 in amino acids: CASSSGANEQFF. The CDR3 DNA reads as TGTGCCAGTAGTAGCGGAGCCAATGAGCAGTTCTTC.

CDR3 coding DNA: TGCGCCAGCAGCTTGGCCAGGGGATACAATGAGCAGTTCTTC. This encodes CASSLARGYNEQFF. The J gene is TRBJ2-1, the V gene TRBV5-1; weak D call: TRBD1 (6 bases). Trimming removed 0 bases at V and 4 bases at J, with 8 bases between. Per germline, CDR1 SGHRS and CDR2 YFSETQ. The CDR3 is made up of 14 amino acids.

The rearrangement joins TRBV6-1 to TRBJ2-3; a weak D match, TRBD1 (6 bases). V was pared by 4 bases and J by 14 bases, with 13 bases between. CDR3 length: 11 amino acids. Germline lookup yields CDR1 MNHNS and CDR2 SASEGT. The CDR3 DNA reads TGTGCCAGCAGTGCCTTCGACAGGAGGTATTTT. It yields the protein CASSAFDRRYF.

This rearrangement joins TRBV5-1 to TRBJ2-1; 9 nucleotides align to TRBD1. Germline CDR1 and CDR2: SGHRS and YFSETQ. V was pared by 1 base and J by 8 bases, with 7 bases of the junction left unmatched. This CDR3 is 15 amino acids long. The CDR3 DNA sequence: TGCGCCAGCAGCTTGTGGGGACAGGGTGGCGATGAGCAGTTCTTC. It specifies CASSLWGQGGDEQFF. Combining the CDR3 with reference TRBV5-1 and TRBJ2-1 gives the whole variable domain KAGVTQTPRYLIKTRGQQVTLSCSPISGHRSVSWYQQTPGQGLQFLFEYFSETQRNKGNFPGRFSGRQFSNSRSEMNVSTLELGDSALYLCASSLWGQGGDEQFFGPGTRLTVL.

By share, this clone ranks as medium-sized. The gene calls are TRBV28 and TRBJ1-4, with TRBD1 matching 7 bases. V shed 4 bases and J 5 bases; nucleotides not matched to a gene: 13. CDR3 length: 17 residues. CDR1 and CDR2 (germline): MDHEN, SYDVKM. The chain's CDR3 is CASSSEGAAGMNEKLFF. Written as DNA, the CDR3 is TGTGCCAGCAGTTCGGAGGGGGCGGCGGGCATGAATGAAAAACTGTTTTTT.

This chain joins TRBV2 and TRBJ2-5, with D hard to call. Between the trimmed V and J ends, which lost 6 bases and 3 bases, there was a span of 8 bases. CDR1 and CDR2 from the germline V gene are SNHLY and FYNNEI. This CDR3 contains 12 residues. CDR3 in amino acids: CASRYGEETQYF. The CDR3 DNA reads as TGTGCCAGCAGGTACGGCGAAGAGACCCAGTACTTC.

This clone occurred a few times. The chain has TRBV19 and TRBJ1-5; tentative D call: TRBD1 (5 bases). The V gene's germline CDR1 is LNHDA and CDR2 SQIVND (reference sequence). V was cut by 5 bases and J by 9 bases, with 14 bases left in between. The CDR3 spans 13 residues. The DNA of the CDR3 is TGTGCCAGTAGTGTGACGGAGGGGAGGCCCCAGCATTTT. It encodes CASSVTEGRPQHF.

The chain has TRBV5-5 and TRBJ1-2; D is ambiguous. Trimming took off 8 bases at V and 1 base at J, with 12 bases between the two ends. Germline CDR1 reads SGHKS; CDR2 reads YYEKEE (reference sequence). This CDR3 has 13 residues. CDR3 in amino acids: CASYSDLNYGYTF. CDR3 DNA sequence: TGTGCCAGTTACAGCGACCTTAACTATGGCTACACCTTC.

The CDR3 DNA reads as TGCAGCGTTGAAGGGAGTGCTAGATGGGGGGCAGATACGCAGTATTTT. Its protein is CSVEGSARWGADTQYF. This chain links TRBV29-1 with TRBJ2-3; a possible D gene is TRBD2 (6 bases). Trimming cost V 1 base and J 4 bases, with 18 bases left between them. Germline V gene sequence: CDR1 SQVTM, CDR2 ANQGSEA. This CDR3 is 16 amino acids long.

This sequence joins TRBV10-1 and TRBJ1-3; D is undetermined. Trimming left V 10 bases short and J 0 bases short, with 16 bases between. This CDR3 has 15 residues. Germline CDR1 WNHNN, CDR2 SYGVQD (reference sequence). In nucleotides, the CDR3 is TGCGCCATCTTTAAGGTTCCCCACTCTGGAAACACCATATATTTT. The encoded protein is CAIFKVPHSGNTIYF.